This T cell receptor (beta chain) was recorded in a study of blood T cell repertoires in COVID-19. Looking at the study overall: Acute and convalescent COVID-19 specimens originated in the United States, Italy and Spain. Nucleic acid was either cDNA or gDNA, and it came from T cells, B-cell-depleted T cells, or PBMCs.

Seattle patient enrollment occurred during active infection, with longitudinal follow-up thereafter. Germline lookup yields CDR1 KGHSH and CDR2 LQKENI. The CDR3 is 14 residues long. The V end was cut by 6 bases, the J end by 5 bases, with 16 bases between. Authors' analysis steps: Estimated nucleated cell counts came from reference gene primer amplification. This table comes from immunoSEQ multiplex PCR, and its TCRdb copy is limited to in-frame clones, with some not included. The V and J calls and clone size come from that table; D and trimming were worked out from the DNA. The sample lists 200,000 to 250,000 clones, roughly four fifths occurring once.

The receptor comes from an elderly woman with COVID-19, enrolled during active disease. The genes are TRBV18 and TRBJ2-5, with D perhaps TRBD1 (5 bases). The source material was peripheral blood. DNA of the CDR3: TGTGCCAGCTCCGCGAATGTGGGGCTGGAGACCCAGTACTTC. As protein: CASSANVGLETQYF.